This TCR beta chain is from a study of blood T cell repertoires in COVID-19. Ages ranged from about 18 to 89 years, with residence in under 25 US areas. Participants had their cohort set by participant-reported clinical history. Resolution of symptoms, clearance, or two negative PCRs was present in recovered Cohort 3 donors. Only in-frame clones appear in the TCRdb table, and some are missing; sequencing was by immunoSEQ multiplex PCR. The top ten hold roughly 2.7% of the sample, which has about 220,000 clones, around 89% seen once. Sequences were obtained from PBMCs or T cells enriched from blood (not recorded which). The receptor was derived from a woman younger than 45 who had recovered from COVID-19.

CDR3 region: CASSLRQGHTGELFF. The CDR3 DNA sequence: TGTGCCAGCAGCTTGAGGCAGGGGCATACCGGGGAGCTGTTTTTT. This rearrangement joins TRBV5-4 to TRBJ2-2; perhaps TRBD1 as D (6 bases). Germline V gene data show CDR1 as SGHNT and CDR2 as YYREEE (reference sequence). The V gene lost 1 base and the J gene lost 5 bases, with 12 bases spanning the gap. The CDR3 is 15 residues long.